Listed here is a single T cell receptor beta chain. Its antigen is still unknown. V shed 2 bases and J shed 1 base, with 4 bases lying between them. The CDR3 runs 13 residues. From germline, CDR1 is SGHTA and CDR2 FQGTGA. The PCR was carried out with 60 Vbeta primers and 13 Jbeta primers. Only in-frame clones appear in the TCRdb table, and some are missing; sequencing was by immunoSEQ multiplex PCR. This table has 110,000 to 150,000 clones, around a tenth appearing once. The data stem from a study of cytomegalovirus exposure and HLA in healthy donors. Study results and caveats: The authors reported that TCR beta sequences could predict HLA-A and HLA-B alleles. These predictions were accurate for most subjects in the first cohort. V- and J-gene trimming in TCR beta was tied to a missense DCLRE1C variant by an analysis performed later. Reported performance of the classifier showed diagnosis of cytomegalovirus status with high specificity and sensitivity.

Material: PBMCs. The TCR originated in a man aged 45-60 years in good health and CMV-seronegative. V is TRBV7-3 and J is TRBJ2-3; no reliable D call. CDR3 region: CASSLSGTDTQYF. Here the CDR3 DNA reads TGTGCCAGCAGCTTATCCGGCACAGATACGCAGTATTTT.